The 32 T cell receptor beta chains presented below share a single source sample, sequenced in a study of blood T cell repertoires in COVID-19. Sequencing used immunoSEQ multiplex PCR; TCRdb keeps in-frame clones, though not all of them. The data contain approximately 170,000 clones, about 83% of them singletons. The specimen was peripheral blood. Receptors were obtained from a man aged 40-50 years who had recovered from COVID-19.

This clone appeared once. The chain joins TRBV7-9 to TRBJ2-3; 9 positions agree with TRBD2. The CDR3 length is 15 residues. Looked up from germline, CDR1 is SEHNR and CDR2 is FQNEAQ (reference sequence). After removal of 5 bases from V and 5 bases from J, the junction contained 8 bases not matched to a gene. The CDR3 nucleotides read TGTGCCAGCAGCGTTCCGGGACTAGCTGGAGATACGCAGTATTTT. Protein sequence: CASSVPGLAGDTQYF.

This clone was detected only a few times. The V gene is TRBV16, the J gene TRBJ2-7; possible D gene TRBD1, 5 bases. This CDR3 contains 13 residues. Trimming removed 3 bases at V and 6 bases at J, with 12 bases between. The germline V gene has CDR1 KGHSY and CDR2 FQNENV. CDR3 nucleotides: TGTGCCAGCAGCCATTCAGGGTGGGCCGAGCAGTACTTC. Translating gives CASSHSGWAEQYF.

This clone was counted once. V and J are TRBV7-9 and TRBJ1-1; no definite D call. Germline V gene lookup returns CDR1 SEHNR and CDR2 FQNEAQ (reference sequence). The CDR3 loop spans 11 amino acids. The V end lost 6 bases, the J end lost 7 bases, and 9 bases lay between the germline ends. The CDR3 DNA sequence: TGTGCCAGCAGTCCCGGTGGTGAAGCTTTCTTT. This gives the protein CASSPGGEAFF.

The chain couples TRBV5-6 to TRBJ1-6, with D possibly matching TRBD1 (6 bases). Germline CDR1 SGHDT, CDR2 YYEEEE. Trimming took 4 bases from V and 0 from J, leaving 14 bases between them. The CDR3 runs to 17 residues. The CDR3 is CASSLGQLSSYNSPLHF. DNA of the CDR3: TGTGCCAGCAGCCTAGGACAGCTTAGCTCCTATAATTCACCCCTCCACTTT. Variable domain in full (rest from reference TRBV5-6 and TRBJ1-6): DAGVTQSPTHLIKTRGQQVTLRCSPKSGHDTVSWYQQALGQGPQFIFQYYEEEERQRGNFPDRFSGHQFPNYSSELNVNALLLGDSALYLCASSLGQLSSYNSPLHFGNGTRLTVT.

The rearrangement uses TRBV7-2 and TRBJ1-1, with unresolved D. V was pared by 0 bases and J by 1 base, with 12 bases between. CDR1 and CDR2 (germline): SGHTA, FQGNSA. This CDR3 spans 16 amino acids. CDR3 amino acids: CASSLAFRGENTEAFF. The CDR3 DNA reads TGTGCCAGCAGCTTAGCGTTCCGGGGAGAGAACACTGAAGCTTTCTTT.

The chain carries TRBV27 and TRBJ2-3; D is unresolved. The CDR3 is made up of 13 amino acids. Germline V gene data show CDR1 as MNHEY and CDR2 as SMNVEV (reference sequence). The V gene lost 6 bases and the J gene lost 2 bases, with 9 bases spanning the gap. The CDR3 nucleotides read TGTGCCAGCAGAGCCCTTCTCACAGATACGCAGTATTTT. It translates to CASRALLTDTQYF.

The V gene is TRBV18, the J gene TRBJ2-6, with 8 nucleotides matching TRBD1. Unmatched junction bases numbered 7, after V lost 5 bases and J lost 4 bases. The germline CDR1 and CDR2 sequences are KGHSH and LQKENI. The CDR3 is 16 amino acids. Here the CDR3 reads CASSSDRVGGANVLTF. The CDR3 DNA sequence: TGTGCCAGCTCATCGGACAGGGTGGGAGGGGCCAACGTCCTGACTTTC. The full variable domain, with the rest looked up from reference TRBV18 and TRBJ2-6, is NAGVMQNPRHLVRRRGQEARLRCSPMKGHSHVYWYRQLPEEGLKFMVYLQKENIIDESGMPKERFSAEFPKEGPSILRIQQVVRGDSAAYFCASSSDRVGGANVLTFGAGSRLTVL.

The chain uses TRBV2 and TRBJ1-2; D is ambiguous. CDR1 and CDR2 (germline): SNHLY, FYNNEI. V lost 7 bases, J lost 5 bases, and 17 bases lay in between. There are 14 residues in the CDR3. The CDR3 nucleotides are TGTGCCAGCAAGTCCAGCGGGGAGACGTATGGCTACACCTTC. Translated: CASKSSGETYGYTF.

This rearrangement joins TRBV19 to TRBJ1-1; D might be TRBD1 (6 bases). V lost 7 bases and J 3 bases, leaving 12 bases between the germline ends. The CDR3 is 13 amino acids. In germline, CDR1 is LNHDA, CDR2 SQIVND (reference sequence). The DNA for the CDR3 is TGTGCCAGTACCCGGACAGTATACACTGAAGCTTTCTTT. Translating gives CASTRTVYTEAFF.

This clone has just a few counts. This chain uses TRBV28 with TRBJ2-2, with D maybe TRBD1 (5 bases). Per the germline V gene, CDR1 is MDHEN and CDR2 is SYDVKM. The CDR3 is made up of 13 amino acids. The V end was cut by 7 bases, the J end by 3 bases, with 9 bases between. The CDR3 nucleotides read TGTGCCAGCACCTTGACAGACACCGGGGAGCTGTTTTTT. Its protein is CASTLTDTGELFF. Looking up the rest from reference TRBV28 and TRBJ2-2 gives the full variable domain: DVKVTQSSRYLVKRTGEKVFLECVQDMDHENMFWYRQDPGLGLRLIYFSYDVKMKEKGDIPEGYSVSREKKERFSLILESASTNQTSMYLCASTLTDTGELFFGEGSRLTVL.

This chain links TRBV7-9 with TRBJ2-1; 12 positions agree with TRBD2. The CDR3 runs to 15 residues. The V segment lost 6 bases and the J segment 4 bases; nucleotides outside the gene matches: 4. Germline V gene data show CDR1 as SEHNR and CDR2 as FQNEAQ (reference sequence). In nucleotides, the CDR3 is TGTGCCAGCAGGCACGGGACTAGCGGGTACAATGAGCAGTTCTTC. Its translation is CASRHGTSGYNEQFF.

The chain combines TRBV13 with TRBJ2-4; 8 bases are shared with TRBD1. Germline values: CDR1 PRHDT, CDR2 FYEKMQ (reference sequence). V lost 6 bases to trimming and J lost 7 bases; unmatched junction nucleotides: 5. The CDR3 covers 13 residues. The CDR3 nucleotides read TGTGCCAGCAGTAGGACAGGGTCCAACATTCAGTACTTC. This encodes CASSRTGSNIQYF.

The chain recombines TRBV30 with TRBJ2-3, with a tentative D call TRBD2 (6 bases). This CDR3 contains 13 residues. CDR1 and CDR2 (germline): GTSNPN, SVGIG (reference sequence). Trimming shortened V by 5 bases and J by 2 bases, and 11 bases separated the two germline ends. CDR3 loop: CAWAGLFTDTQYF. The CDR3 DNA follows: TGTGCCTGGGCGGGACTCTTCACAGATACGCAGTATTTT. Combining the CDR3 with reference TRBV30 and TRBJ2-3 gives the whole variable domain SQTIHQWPATLVQPVGSPLSLECTVEGTSNPNLYWYRQAAGRGLQLLFYSVGIGQISSEVPQNLSASRPQDRQFILSSKKLLLSDSGFYLCAWAGLFTDTQYFGPGTRLTVL.

This sequence joins TRBV30 and TRBJ1-5; D unclear. Germline CDR1 and CDR2: GTSNPN and SVGIG (reference sequence). CDR3 length: 12 amino acids. The germline V and J ends were trimmed by 5 bases and 6 bases, with 11 bases remaining between them. The CDR3 reads CAWSLRGQPQHF. The CDR3 nucleotides read TGTGCCTGGTCCCTCCGGGGTCAGCCCCAGCATTTT.

This clone turned up a few times. The V gene is TRBV6-5, the J gene TRBJ2-7; maybe TRBD2 (6 bases). The CDR3 runs to 13 residues. The V and J ends lost 8 bases and 6 bases respectively, with 17 bases between them. CDR1 and CDR2 from the germline V gene are MNHEY and SVGAGI. This CDR3 is CASARRQGGEQYF. The CDR3 bases are TGTGCCAGCGCGCGGAGGCAGGGAGGCGAGCAGTACTTC.

V is TRBV12-1 and J is TRBJ2-5; the table's D call TRBD2 went unverified against the DNA. TRBV12-1 is labeled a pseudogene. The CDR3 has 16 amino acids. CDR3 coding DNA: TGTGCCAGCACCCCCCGGGCTAGCGGGAGGGGAGAGACCCAGTACTTC. Encoded protein: CASTPRASGRGETQYF.

This clone was recorded once. DNA for the CDR3: TGTGCCAGCAGCTCGGGACTGGGGAGTCAGCCCCAGCATTTT. This encodes CASSSGLGSQPQHF. The chain combines TRBV5-6 with TRBJ1-5; tentatively, D is TRBD1 (5 bases). The CDR3 totals 14 residues. Germline CDR1 is SGHDT and CDR2 is YYEEEE. Trimming left V 3 bases short and J 6 bases short, with 13 bases between.

This clone was seen a single time. This chain connects TRBV6-5 to TRBJ1-1, with D perhaps matching TRBD1 (6 bases). Germline V CDR1 and CDR2: MNHEY, SVGAGI. The CDR3 contains 15 residues. V was clipped by 2 bases and J by 4 bases, with 14 bases between them. CDR3 loop: CASSYAIQGSTEAFF. The CDR3 DNA follows: TGTGCCAGCAGTTACGCGATACAGGGTAGCACTGAAGCTTTCTTT.

This chain connects TRBV7-2 to TRBJ2-7; maybe TRBD2 (6 bases). The ends were cut back, 6 bases at V and 1 base at J, with 28 bases in the middle. Germline CDR1 reads SGHTA; CDR2 reads FQGNSA. There are 19 residues in the CDR3. The chain's CDR3 is CASRAWGSGSSLISYEQYF. CDR3 DNA: TGTGCCAGCAGGGCTTGGGGTAGCGGCTCATCCCTTATTTCCTACGAGCAGTACTTC.

This chain links TRBV5-8 with TRBJ1-2; D unresolved. The germline V and J ends were trimmed by 4 bases and 6 bases, with 13 bases remaining between them. The CDR3 covers 13 residues. Germline CDR1 is SGHTS and CDR2 is YDEGEE. CDR3 loop: CASSLNVGDGYTF. CDR3 coding DNA: TGTGCCAGCAGCCTTAACGTAGGAGATGGCTACACCTTC.

The chain is built from TRBV4-1 and TRBJ1-1; 11 bases fit TRBD1. V shed 4 bases, J shed 5 bases, and the junction held 3 bases outside the gene matches. There are 14 residues in the CDR3. Germline V gene lookup returns CDR1 MGHRA and CDR2 YSYEKL. The CDR3 DNA sequence: TGCGCCAGCAGCCGCGGACAGGGGGCAACTGAAGCTTTCTTT. It yields the protein CASSRGQGATEAFF.

This clone was found once. The V and J genes are TRBV24-1 and TRBJ2-3; no definite D call. Per germline, CDR1 KGHDR and CDR2 SFDVKD. The length of the CDR3 is 13 residues. The ends were cut back, 9 bases at V and 2 bases at J, with 11 bases in the middle. The CDR3 loop is CATSDGYTDTQYF. In DNA form, the CDR3 reads TGTGCCACCTCAGATGGTTACACAGATACGCAGTATTTT.

This clone was seen once. This sequence joins TRBV14 and TRBJ1-2, with 7 bases aligning to TRBD1. Germline trimming cut 4 bases from V and 1 base from J; bases unmatched to any gene: 12. Germline assignment: CDR1 SGHDN and CDR2 FVKESK. This CDR3 has 17 amino acids. As DNA, the CDR3 is TGTGCCAGCAGCCTACAGCAGACAGGGAACCTTAACTATGGCTACACCTTC. Residues: CASSLQQTGNLNYGYTF.

The table lists this clone with a few counts. CDR3: CASSELQLNTEAFF. In DNA form, the CDR3 reads TGTGCCAGCAGTGAACTACAGTTGAACACTGAAGCTTTCTTT. The rearrangement joins TRBV2 to TRBJ1-1; D gene uncertain. Germline CDR1 is SNHLY and CDR2 is FYNNEI. V lost 2 bases to trimming and J lost 0 bases, with 7 bases between them. The CDR3 runs 14 residues.

The chain uses TRBV5-4 and TRBJ2-5; 8 nucleotides line up with TRBD1. CDR1 is SGHNT, CDR2 YYREEE, per germline (reference sequence). The junction had 3 bases not matched to a gene; V was cut back by 4 bases and J by 1 base. CDR3 length equals 14 residues. CDR3 coding DNA: TGTGCCAGCAGCCCGGGACAGGCCCAAGAGACCCAGTACTTC. Translating it yields CASSPGQAQETQYF.

J is TRBJ2-1 and V is TRBV11-2; 7 bases align to TRBD1. This CDR3 has 16 amino acids. V gave up 4 bases and J gave up 0 bases; unmatched junction bases: 6. Germline V gene sequence: CDR1 SGHAT, CDR2 FQNNGV. The CDR3 DNA sequence: TGTGCCAGCAGCTATAACCGGGACAGCTCCTACAATGAGCAGTTCTTC. It yields the protein CASSYNRDSSYNEQFF.

The chain is built from TRBV5-6 and TRBJ1-4; D is ambiguous. The V end lost 0 bases, the J end lost 0 bases, and 6 bases lay between the germline ends. Looked up from germline, CDR1 is SGHDT and CDR2 is YYEEEE. The CDR3 has 15 amino acids. The CDR3 DNA reads as TGTGCCAGCAGCTTGGTGTCTGCAACTAATGAAAAACTGTTTTTT. It is translated as CASSLVSATNEKLFF.

This rearrangement joins TRBV7-2 to TRBJ1-2; 9 bases agree with TRBD1. V was clipped by 1 base and J by 7 bases; unmatched bases: 10. The CDR3 is made up of 16 amino acids. The germline CDR1 and CDR2 sequences are SGHTA and FQGNSA. The chain's CDR3 is CASSLVTGTGPLGYTF. DNA for the CDR3: TGTGCCAGCAGCTTAGTGACCGGGACAGGGCCGCTTGGCTACACCTTC.

The V and J genes are TRBV27 and TRBJ1-2; 9 bases align to TRBD1. Germline V CDR1 and CDR2: MNHEY, SMNVEV (reference sequence). The ends lost 5 bases at V and 0 bases at J; junction bases unmatched: 7. The CDR3 covers 16 residues. The CDR3 region is CASSPRDRVANYGYTF. The CDR3 nucleotides are TGTGCCAGCAGTCCTCGGGACAGGGTAGCTAACTATGGCTACACCTTC.

V and J are TRBV27 and TRBJ2-4, with D possibly being TRBD1 (6 bases). The germline V gene encodes CDR1 MNHEY and CDR2 SMNVEV (reference sequence). This CDR3 spans 15 amino acids. V lost 8 bases and J lost 1, with 15 bases in between. CDR3 amino acids: CASGTYRVAKNIQYF. The DNA of the CDR3 is TGTGCCAGCGGGACCTACAGGGTGGCCAAAAACATTCAGTACTTC.

This sequence joins TRBV5-1 and TRBJ2-5, with 7 bases that match TRBD2. After removal of 1 base from V and 2 bases from J, the junction contained 2 bases not matched to a gene. CDR3 length: 14 amino acids. CDR1 and CDR2 (germline): SGHRS, YFSETQ. The CDR3, as DNA: TGCGCCAGCAGCTTGTCGGGGGGACAAGAGACCCAGTACTTC. Its translation is CASSLSGGQETQYF.

This chain connects TRBV18 to TRBJ2-2, with 13 bases fitting TRBD2. The CDR3 is 16 residues long. Per germline, CDR1 KGHSH and CDR2 LQKENI. With V trimmed by 8 bases and J by 1 base, 4 bases remained unmatched. DNA of the CDR3: TGTGCCAGCCCCCGGACTAGCGGGAGGAACACCGGGGAGCTGTTTTTT. Its translation: CASPRTSGRNTGELFF. The complete variable domain, with remaining parts taken from reference TRBV18 and TRBJ2-2, reads NAGVMQNPRHLVRRRGQEARLRCSPMKGHSHVYWYRQLPEEGLKFMVYLQKENIIDESGMPKERFSAEFPKEGPSILRIQQVVRGDSAAYFCASPRTSGRNTGELFFGEGSRLTVL.